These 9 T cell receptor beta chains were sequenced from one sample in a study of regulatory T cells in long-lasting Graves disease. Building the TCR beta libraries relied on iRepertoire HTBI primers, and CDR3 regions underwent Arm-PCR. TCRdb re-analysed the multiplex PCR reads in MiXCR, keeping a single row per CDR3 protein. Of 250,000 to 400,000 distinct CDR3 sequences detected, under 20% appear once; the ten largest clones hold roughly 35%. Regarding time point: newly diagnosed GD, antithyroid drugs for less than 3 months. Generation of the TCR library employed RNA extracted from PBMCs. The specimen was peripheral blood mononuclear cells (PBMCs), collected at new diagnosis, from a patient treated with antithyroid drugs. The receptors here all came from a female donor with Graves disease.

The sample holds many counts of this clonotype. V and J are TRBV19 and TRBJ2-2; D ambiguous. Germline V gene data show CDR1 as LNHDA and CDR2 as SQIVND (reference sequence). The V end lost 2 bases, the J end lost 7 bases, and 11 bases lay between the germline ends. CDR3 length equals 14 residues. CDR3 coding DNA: TGTGCCAGTAGTATATTAGCCCGAAGCGGGGAGCTGTTTTTT. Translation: CASSILARSGELFF.

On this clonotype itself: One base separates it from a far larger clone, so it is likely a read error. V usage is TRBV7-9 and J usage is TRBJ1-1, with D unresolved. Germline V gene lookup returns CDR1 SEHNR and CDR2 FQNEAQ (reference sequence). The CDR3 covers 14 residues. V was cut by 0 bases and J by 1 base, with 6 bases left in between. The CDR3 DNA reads TGTGCCAGCAGCTTAGCGGCAGGGAACACTGAAGCTTTCTTT. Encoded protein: CASSLAAGNTEAFF.

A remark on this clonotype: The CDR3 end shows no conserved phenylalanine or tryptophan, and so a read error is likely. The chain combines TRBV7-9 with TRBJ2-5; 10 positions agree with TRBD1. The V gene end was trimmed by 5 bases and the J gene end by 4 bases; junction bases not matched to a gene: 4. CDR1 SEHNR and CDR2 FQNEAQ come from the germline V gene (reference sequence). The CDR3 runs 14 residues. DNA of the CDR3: TGTGCCAGCAGCCTAGGGACAGGGGTAGAGACCCAGTACCTC. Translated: CASSLGTGVETQYL.

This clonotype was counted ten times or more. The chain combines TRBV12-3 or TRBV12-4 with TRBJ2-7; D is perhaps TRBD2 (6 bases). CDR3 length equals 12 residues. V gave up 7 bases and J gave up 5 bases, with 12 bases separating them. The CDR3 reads CASTGGSDEQYF. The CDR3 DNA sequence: TGTGCCAGCACCGGGGGAAGCGACGAGCAGTACTTC.

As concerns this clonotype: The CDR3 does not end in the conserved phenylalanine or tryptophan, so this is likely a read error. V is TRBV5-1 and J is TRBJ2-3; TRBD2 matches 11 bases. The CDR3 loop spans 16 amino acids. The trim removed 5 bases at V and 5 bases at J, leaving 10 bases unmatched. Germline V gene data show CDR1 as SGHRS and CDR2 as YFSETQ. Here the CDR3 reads CASSSLAGGGGDTQYC. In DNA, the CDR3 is TGCGCCAGCAGTTCGCTAGCGGGAGGAGGGGGAGATACGCAGTATTGT.

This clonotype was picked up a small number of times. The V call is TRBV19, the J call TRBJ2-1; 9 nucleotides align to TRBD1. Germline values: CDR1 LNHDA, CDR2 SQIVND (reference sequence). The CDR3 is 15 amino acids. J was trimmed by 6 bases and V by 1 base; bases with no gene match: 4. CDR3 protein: CASSIAPTGGNEQFF. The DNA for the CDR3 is TGTGCCAGTAGTATAGCCCCGACAGGGGGCAATGAGCAGTTCTTC. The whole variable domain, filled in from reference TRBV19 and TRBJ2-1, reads DGGITQSPKYLFRKEGQNVTLSCEQNLNHDAMYWYRQDPGQGLRLIYYSQIVNDFQKGDIAEGYSVSREKKESFPLTVTSAQKNPTAFYLCASSIAPTGGNEQFFGPGTRLTVL.

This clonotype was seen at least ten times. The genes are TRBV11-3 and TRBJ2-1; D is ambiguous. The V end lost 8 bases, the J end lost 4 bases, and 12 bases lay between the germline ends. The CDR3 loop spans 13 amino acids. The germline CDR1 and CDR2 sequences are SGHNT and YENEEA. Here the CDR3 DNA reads TGTGCCAGCGACCTCCCCGGGTACAATGAGCAGTTCTTC. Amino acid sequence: CASDLPGYNEQFF.

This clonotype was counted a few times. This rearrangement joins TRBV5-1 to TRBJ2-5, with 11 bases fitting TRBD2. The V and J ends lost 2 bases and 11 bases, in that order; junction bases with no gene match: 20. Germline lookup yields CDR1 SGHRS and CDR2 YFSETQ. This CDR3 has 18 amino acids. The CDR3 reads CASSLLAGGIPVNNEQYF. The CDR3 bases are TGCGCCAGCAGCTTATTAGCGGGAGGGATCCCGGTGAACAATGAGCAGTACTTC.

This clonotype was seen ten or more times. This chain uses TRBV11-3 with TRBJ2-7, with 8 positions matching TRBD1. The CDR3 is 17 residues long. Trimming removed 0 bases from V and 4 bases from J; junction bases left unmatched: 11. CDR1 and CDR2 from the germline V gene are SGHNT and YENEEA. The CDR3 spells CASSLDGTGGVPYEQYF. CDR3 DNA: TGTGCCAGCAGCTTAGATGGTACAGGGGGAGTACCGTACGAGCAGTACTTC. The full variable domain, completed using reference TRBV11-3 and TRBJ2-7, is EAGVVQSPRYKIIEKKQPVAFWCNPISGHNTLYWYLQNLGQGPELLIRYENEEAVDDSQLPKDRFSAERLKGVDSTLKIQPAELGDSAVYLCASSLDGTGGVPYEQYFGPGTRLTVT.